This T cell receptor beta chain was found in a study of CD8 T cells in Susac syndrome. RNA in amounts of roughly 0.45 to 1 ug was reverse transcribed with random hexamers. MiXCR, applied by TCRdb to the immunoSEQ multiplex PCR reads, yields one record per CDR3 protein. The sample has under 80,000 distinct CDR3 sequences, 93% seen once. Negative isolation yielded CD8+ and CD4+ T cells; FACS enriched TEMRA cells. On this clonotype: What it binds is unknown.

Germline CDR1 SGHNT, CDR2 YYREEE (reference sequence). The CDR3 is made up of 15 amino acids. Losses at the gene ends were 4 bases for V and 6 bases for J; bases not matched to a gene: 6. Whole-study findings and limits: The CD4+ T cell repertoires in Susac syndrome did not show any clonal expansion.

This clonotype originated in a human donor with Susac syndrome. The source material was CD4+ T cells from PBMCs. The rearrangement links TRBV5-4 to TRBJ2-5; TRBD2 aligns across 13 bases. The CDR3 loop reads CASSTTSGGVQTQYF. The CDR3 DNA reads as TGTGCCAGCAGCACAACTAGCGGGGGGGTCCAGACCCAGTACTTC.